One sample yielded the 14 T cell receptor beta chains listed below, sequenced in a study of cytomegalovirus exposure and HLA in healthy donors. This PCR relied on a set of 60 Vbeta primers and 13 Jbeta primers. Only in-frame clones appear in the TCRdb table, and some are missing; sequencing was by immunoSEQ multiplex PCR. This table holds about 160,000 clones, more than 60% found once. The sequencing sample was made of PBMCs. Receptors were obtained from a man aged 40-49 years in good health and CMV-seronegative.

The sample holds many counts of this clone. J is TRBJ1-1 and V is TRBV2; the D gene is possibly TRBD1 (5 bases). The CDR3 is made up of 14 amino acids. Germline V CDR1 and CDR2: SNHLY, FYNNEI. Trimming shortened V by 6 bases and J by 4 bases, and 15 bases separated the two germline ends. The CDR3: CASSSGGGSTEAFF. The CDR3 DNA follows: TGTGCCAGCAGCTCGGGGGGGGGTTCCACTGAAGCTTTCTTT.

This chain links TRBV30 with TRBJ2-7; 12 nucleotides align to TRBD1. Unmatched junction bases numbered 7, after V lost 0 bases and J lost 7 bases. CDR1 and CDR2 from the germline V gene are GTSNPN and SVGIG (reference sequence). The CDR3 has 15 residues. The CDR3 DNA follows: TGTGCCTGGAGTGTCGGGGGACAGGGGGCTCTTGAGCAGTACTTC. This translates into CAWSVGGQGALEQYF. The entire variable domain, with the rest obtained from reference TRBV30 and TRBJ2-7, is as follows: SQTIHQWPATLVQPVGSPLSLECTVEGTSNPNLYWYRQAAGRGLQLLFYSVGIGQISSEVPQNLSASRPQDRQFILSSKKLLLSDSGFYLCAWSVGGQGALEQYFGPGTRLTVT.

This rearrangement joins TRBV7-9 to TRBJ2-5, with D unclear. This CDR3 has 12 residues. The V end was cut by 5 bases, the J end by 0 bases, with 4 bases between. Germline-derived CDR1 and CDR2 are SEHNR and FQNEAQ (reference sequence). CDR3 loop: CASSPNQETQYF. CDR3 DNA: TGTGCCAGCAGCCCCAACCAAGAGACCCAGTACTTC.

This chain uses TRBV5-1 with TRBJ1-6; D gene uncertain. Between the trimmed V and J ends, which lost 5 bases and 2 bases, there was a span of 8 bases. The CDR3 extends over 14 amino acids. The V gene's germline CDR1 is SGHRS and CDR2 YFSETQ. The CDR3 DNA reads TGCGCCAGCAGGTACGGGGCCTATAATTCACCCCTCCACTTT. Translating gives CASRYGAYNSPLHF.

This chain joins TRBV15 and TRBJ1-5; D unresolved. The CDR3 sequence is 13 residues long. Trimming pared 8 bases from V and 5 bases from J, leaving 13 bases between. Germline assignment: CDR1 LNHNV and CDR2 YYDKDF (reference sequence). The CDR3 DNA reads as TGTGCCACCGGGAGGAGGGCCCATCAGCCCCAGCATTTT. Amino acid sequence: CATGRRAHQPQHF.

This chain uses TRBV2 with TRBJ2-7; D call uncertain. Germline lookup yields CDR1 SNHLY and CDR2 FYNNEI. The V end was cut by 7 bases, the J end by 0 bases, with 16 bases between. There are 15 residues in the CDR3. This CDR3 reads CASTLDPINSYEQYF. The CDR3 DNA reads TGTGCCAGCACCCTAGACCCCATCAACTCCTACGAGCAGTACTTC. The whole variable domain, filled in from reference TRBV2 and TRBJ2-7, reads EPEVTQTPSHQVTQMGQEVILRCVPISNHLYFYWYRQILGQKVEFLVSFYNNEISEKSEIFDDQFSVERPDGSNFTLKIRSTKLEDSAMYFCASTLDPINSYEQYFGPGTRLTVT.

The V and J genes are TRBV5-1 and TRBJ2-1; the match to TRBD1 covers 8 bases. V trimming: 4 bases; J trimming: 6 bases; junction bases outside the gene matches: 9. The length of the CDR3 is 15 residues. Looked up from germline, CDR1 is SGHRS and CDR2 is YFSETQ. The CDR3 is CASSKEGTGFNEQFF. The CDR3 nucleotides read TGCGCCAGCAGCAAAGAAGGGACAGGTTTCAATGAGCAGTTCTTC.

The chain is built from TRBV6-6 and TRBJ1-1; the match to TRBD1 covers 9 bases. The germline CDR1 and CDR2 sequences are MNHNY and SVGAGI (reference sequence). V dropped 6 bases and J dropped 0; count of bases not matched to a gene: 8. CDR3 size: 16 residues. The DNA for the CDR3 is TGTGCCAGCAGCTTGGGACAGGGTGTCCTGAACACTGAAGCTTTCTTT. Translated: CASSLGQGVLNTEAFF.

V gene TRBV10-3 combines with J gene TRBJ2-2; TRBD1 aligns across 7 bases. The V and J ends lost 4 bases and 4 bases, in that order; junction bases with no gene match: 9. The V gene's germline CDR1 is ENHRY and CDR2 SYGVKD. The CDR3 totals 16 residues. CDR3 in amino acids: CAISATGAPGTGELFF. CDR3 coding DNA: TGTGCCATCAGTGCAACAGGGGCGCCGGGCACCGGGGAGCTGTTTTTT.

This chain joins TRBV7-2 and TRBJ2-3, with 10 bases fitting TRBD2. The V gene end was trimmed by 6 bases and the J gene end by 5 bases; junction bases not matched to a gene: 11. Germline lookup yields CDR1 SGHTA and CDR2 FQGNSA. The CDR3 sequence is 16 residues long. The CDR3 DNA follows: TGTGCCAGCAGACGGACTAGCGGTTTAACACAAGATACGCAGTATTTT. Translated, it gives CASRRTSGLTQDTQYF.

V and J are TRBV6-6 and TRBJ2-7; 9 bases map to TRBD1. CDR3 length: 13 amino acids. Looked up from germline, CDR1 is MNHNY and CDR2 is SVGAGI (reference sequence). With V trimmed by 2 bases and J by 6 bases, 2 bases remained unmatched. This CDR3 is CASSYGTGLEQYF. The CDR3 DNA reads TGTGCCAGCAGTTACGGGACAGGGCTCGAGCAGTACTTC.

J is TRBJ1-2 and V is TRBV6-5; D remains ambiguous. Germline CDR1 reads MNHEY; CDR2 reads SVGAGI. This CDR3 contains 15 residues. With 0 bases removed from V and 4 bases from J, the gap between germline ends came to 12 bases. DNA of the CDR3: TGTGCCAGCAGTTACTCGGCAGGAAGCTTCTATGGCTACACCTTC. This sequence encodes CASSYSAGSFYGYTF.

This chain connects TRBV9 to TRBJ2-7; 11 bases are a match to TRBD2. V was pared by 2 bases and J by 4 bases, with 5 bases of the junction left unmatched. CDR1 is SGDLS and CDR2 is YYNGEE in the germline V gene. CDR3 size: 15 residues. The CDR3 sequence is CASSVSGGASYEQYF. In nucleotides, the CDR3 is TGTGCCAGCAGCGTTAGCGGGGGGGCCTCTTACGAGCAGTACTTC.

The rearrangement uses TRBV7-2 and TRBJ1-6; no firm D call. This CDR3 is built from 14 residues. In germline, CDR1 is SGHTA, CDR2 FQGNSA. Trimming cost V 3 bases and J 7 bases, with 10 bases left between them. CDR3 amino acids: CASSLSLGNSPLHF. The CDR3 DNA is TGTGCCAGCAGCTTGTCACTAGGGAATTCACCCCTCCACTTT. Full variable domain (remainder filled in from reference TRBV7-2 and TRBJ1-6): GAGVSQSPSNKVTEKGKDVELRCDPISGHTALYWYRQSLGQGLEFLIYFQGNSAPDKSGLPSDRFSAERTGGSVSTLTIQRTQQEDSAVYLCASSLSLGNSPLHFGNGTRLTVT.